This TCR beta chain was found in a study of cytomegalovirus exposure and HLA in healthy donors. Clones were read by immunoSEQ multiplex PCR, and TCRdb kept only the in-frame ones, dropping some. The sample contains about 280,000 clones, 85% to 90% of which appear only once. Note on this clone: Its target is not known.

Whole-study findings and limits: Most TCR sequences proved rare, with some public TCRs found in many donors.

There are 13 residues in the CDR3. Germline lookup yields CDR1 LGHNA and CDR2 YSLEER. With 4 bases clipped from V and 8 bases from J, the junction kept 6 bases outside the gene matches. The receptor was derived from a woman aged 18-29 years in good health and CMV-seronegative. Specimen: PBMCs. This chain uses TRBV4-3 with TRBJ1-2, with 8 nucleotides matching TRBD1. In nucleotides, the CDR3 is TGCGCCAGCAGCCGAGACAGGGGATTAGGCTACACCTTC. Translating gives CASSRDRGLGYTF.